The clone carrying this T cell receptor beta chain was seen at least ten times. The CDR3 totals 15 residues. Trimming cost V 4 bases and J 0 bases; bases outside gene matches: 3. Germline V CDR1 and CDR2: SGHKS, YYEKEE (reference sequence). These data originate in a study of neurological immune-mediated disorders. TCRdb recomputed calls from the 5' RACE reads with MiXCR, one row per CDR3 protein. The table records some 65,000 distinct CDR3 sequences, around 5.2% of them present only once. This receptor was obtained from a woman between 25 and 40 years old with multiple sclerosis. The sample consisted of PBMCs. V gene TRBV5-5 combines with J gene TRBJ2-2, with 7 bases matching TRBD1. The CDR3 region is CASSVTGANTGELFF. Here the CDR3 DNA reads TGTGCCAGCAGCGTAACAGGGGCGAACACCGGGGAGCTGTTTTTT.